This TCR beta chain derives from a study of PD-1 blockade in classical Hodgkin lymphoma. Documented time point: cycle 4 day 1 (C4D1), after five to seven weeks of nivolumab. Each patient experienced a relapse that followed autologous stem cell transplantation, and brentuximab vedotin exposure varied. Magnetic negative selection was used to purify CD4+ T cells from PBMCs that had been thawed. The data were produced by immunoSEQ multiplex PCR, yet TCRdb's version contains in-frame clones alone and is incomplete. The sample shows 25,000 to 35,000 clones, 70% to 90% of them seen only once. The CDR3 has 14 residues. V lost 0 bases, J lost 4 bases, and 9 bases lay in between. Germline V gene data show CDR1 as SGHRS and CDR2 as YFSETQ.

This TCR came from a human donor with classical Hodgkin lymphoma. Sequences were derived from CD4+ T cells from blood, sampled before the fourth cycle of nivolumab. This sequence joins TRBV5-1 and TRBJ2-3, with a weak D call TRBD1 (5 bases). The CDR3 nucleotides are TGCGCCAGCAGCTTGGACAGGCAGCCAGATACGCAGTATTTT. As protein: CASSLDRQPDTQYF.